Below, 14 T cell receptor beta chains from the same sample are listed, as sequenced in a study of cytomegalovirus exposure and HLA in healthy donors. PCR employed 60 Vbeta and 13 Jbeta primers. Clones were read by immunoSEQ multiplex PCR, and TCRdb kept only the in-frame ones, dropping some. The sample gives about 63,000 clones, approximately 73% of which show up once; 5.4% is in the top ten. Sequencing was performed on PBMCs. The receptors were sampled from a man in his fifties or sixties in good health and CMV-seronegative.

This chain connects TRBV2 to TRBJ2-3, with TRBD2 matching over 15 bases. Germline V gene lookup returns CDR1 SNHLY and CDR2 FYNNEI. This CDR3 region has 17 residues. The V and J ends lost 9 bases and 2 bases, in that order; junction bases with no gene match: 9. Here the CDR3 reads CASGDGLAGGFTDTQYF. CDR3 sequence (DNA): TGTGCCAGTGGTGACGGACTAGCGGGGGGGTTCACAGATACGCAGTATTTT.

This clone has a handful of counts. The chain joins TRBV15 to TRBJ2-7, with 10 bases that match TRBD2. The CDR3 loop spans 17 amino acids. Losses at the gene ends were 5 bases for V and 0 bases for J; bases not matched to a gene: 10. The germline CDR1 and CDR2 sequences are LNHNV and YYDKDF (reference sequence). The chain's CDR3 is CATSGGLAETFSYEQYF. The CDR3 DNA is TGTGCCACCAGCGGCGGACTAGCGGAAACTTTCTCCTACGAGCAGTACTTC.

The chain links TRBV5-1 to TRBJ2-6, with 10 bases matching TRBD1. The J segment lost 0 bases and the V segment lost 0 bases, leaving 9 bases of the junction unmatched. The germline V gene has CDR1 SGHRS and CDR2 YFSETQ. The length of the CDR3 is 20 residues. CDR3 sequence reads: CASSLEISGQGTSGANVLTF. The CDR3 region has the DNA TGCGCCAGCAGCTTGGAGATTTCGGGACAGGGGACCTCTGGGGCCAACGTCCTGACTTTC.

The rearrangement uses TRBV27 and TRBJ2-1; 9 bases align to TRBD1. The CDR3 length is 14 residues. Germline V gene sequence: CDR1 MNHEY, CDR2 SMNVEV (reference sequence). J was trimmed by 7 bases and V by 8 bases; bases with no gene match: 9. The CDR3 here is CASASGTGRNEQFF. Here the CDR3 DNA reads TGTGCCAGCGCCTCCGGGACAGGGAGGAATGAGCAGTTCTTC.

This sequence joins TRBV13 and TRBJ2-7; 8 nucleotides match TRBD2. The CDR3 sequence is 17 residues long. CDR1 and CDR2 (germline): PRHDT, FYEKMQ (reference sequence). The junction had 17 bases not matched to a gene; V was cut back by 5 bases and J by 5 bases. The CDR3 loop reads CASSPGLRGGRVHEQYF. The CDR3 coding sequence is TGTGCCAGCAGCCCCGGTTTACGCGGGGGGCGCGTCCACGAGCAGTACTTC.

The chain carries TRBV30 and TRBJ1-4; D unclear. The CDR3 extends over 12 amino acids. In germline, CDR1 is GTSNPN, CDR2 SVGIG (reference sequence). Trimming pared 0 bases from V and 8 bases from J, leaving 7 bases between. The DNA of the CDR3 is TGTGCCTGGAGTGTATTCCGGGAAAAACTGTTTTTT. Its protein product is CAWSVFREKLFF.

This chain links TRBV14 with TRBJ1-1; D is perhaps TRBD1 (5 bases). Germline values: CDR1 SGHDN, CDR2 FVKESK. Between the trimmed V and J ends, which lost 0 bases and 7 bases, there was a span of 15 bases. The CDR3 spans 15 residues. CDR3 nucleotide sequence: TGTGCCAGCAGCCAAGAAGGCCCCGACAGATATGAAGCTTTCTTT. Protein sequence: CASSQEGPDRYEAFF.

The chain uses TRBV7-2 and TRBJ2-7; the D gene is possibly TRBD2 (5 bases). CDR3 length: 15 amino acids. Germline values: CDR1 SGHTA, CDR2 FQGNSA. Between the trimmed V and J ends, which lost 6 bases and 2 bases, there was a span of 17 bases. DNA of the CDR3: TGTGCCAGCAGTGTCACGAGGGATCCACCCTACGAGCAGTACTTC. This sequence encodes CASSVTRDPPYEQYF. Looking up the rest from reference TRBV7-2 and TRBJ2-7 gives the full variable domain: GAGVSQSPSNKVTEKGKDVELRCDPISGHTALYWYRQSLGQGLEFLIYFQGNSAPDKSGLPSDRFSAERTGGSVSTLTIQRTQQEDSAVYLCASSVTRDPPYEQYFGPGTRLTVT.

The chain's CDR3 is CAWRIGQGSGNTIYF. The CDR3 DNA sequence: TGTGCCTGGAGGATCGGACAGGGATCTGGAAACACCATATATTTT. The V call is TRBV30, the J call TRBJ1-3; TRBD1 matches 8 bases. Trimming cost V 3 bases and J 1 base; bases outside gene matches: 5. The CDR3 has 15 amino acids. Germline V gives CDR1 GTSNPN, CDR2 SVGIG (reference sequence).

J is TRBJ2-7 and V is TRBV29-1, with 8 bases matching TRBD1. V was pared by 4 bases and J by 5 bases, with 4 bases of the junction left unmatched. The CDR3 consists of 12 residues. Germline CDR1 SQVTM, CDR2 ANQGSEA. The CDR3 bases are TGCAGCGTTGGCCAGACAGGGGACGAGCAGTACTTC. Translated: CSVGQTGDEQYF.

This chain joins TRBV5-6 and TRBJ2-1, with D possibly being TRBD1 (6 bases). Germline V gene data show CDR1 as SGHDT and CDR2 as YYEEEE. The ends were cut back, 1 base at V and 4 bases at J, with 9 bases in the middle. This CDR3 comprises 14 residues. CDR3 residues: CASSLLQGYNEQFF. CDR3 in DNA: TGTGCCAGCAGCTTGTTGCAGGGGTACAATGAGCAGTTCTTC.

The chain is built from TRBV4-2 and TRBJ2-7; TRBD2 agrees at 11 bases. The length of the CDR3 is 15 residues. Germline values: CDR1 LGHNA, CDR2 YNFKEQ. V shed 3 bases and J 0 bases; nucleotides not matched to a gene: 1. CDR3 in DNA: TGTGCCAGCAGCCAGGGACTAGCGGCCTCCTACGAGCAGTACTTC. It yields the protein CASSQGLAASYEQYF.

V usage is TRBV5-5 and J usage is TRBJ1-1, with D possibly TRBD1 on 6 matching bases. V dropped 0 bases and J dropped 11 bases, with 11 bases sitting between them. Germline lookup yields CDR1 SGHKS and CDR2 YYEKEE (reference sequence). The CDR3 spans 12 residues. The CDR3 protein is CASSLGQGMAFF. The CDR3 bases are TGTGCCAGCAGCTTGGGCCAGGGGATGGCTTTCTTT.

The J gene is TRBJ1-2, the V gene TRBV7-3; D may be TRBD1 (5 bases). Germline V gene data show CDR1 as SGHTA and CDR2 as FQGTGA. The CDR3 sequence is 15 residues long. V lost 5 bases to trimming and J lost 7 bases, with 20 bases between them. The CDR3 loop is CASSPHGGTSVGYTF. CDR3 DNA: TGTGCCAGCAGCCCCCATGGGGGGACTTCAGTTGGCTACACCTTC.